The 13 T cell receptor beta chains listed next were all sequenced from one sample in a study of T-cell reconstitution after alpha-beta-depleted transplantation in children. Researchers prepared the TCRbeta library using unique molecular identifiers, the study reports. Using its own MiXCR run on the PCR reads, TCRdb lists one record per CDR3 protein. This sample yields nearly 250,000 distinct CDR3 sequences, of which around 7.8% are seen a single time; 6.3% belongs to the top ten. The material sequenced was PBMCs, mostly from graft donor cells, taken 180 days after TCRalphabeta/CD19-depleted stem cell transplant. Receptor source: a male patient younger than 18 who had a stem cell transplant for acute lymphoblastic leukemia, so the T cells may come from the graft donor.

This clonotype occurred many times. The rearrangement links TRBV29-1 to TRBJ2-1; TRBD2 agrees at 7 bases. CDR3 size: 17 residues. Germline V gene sequence: CDR1 SQVTM, CDR2 ANQGSEA. V trimming: 5 bases; J trimming: 0 bases; junction bases outside the gene matches: 13. The CDR3 nucleotides are TGCAGCGTTCGGGGAGCGGGGTCTATGAGCTCCTACAATGAGCAGTTCTTC. It encodes CSVRGAGSMSSYNEQFF.

This clonotype has at least ten counts. V is TRBV20-1 and J is TRBJ2-3; 11 bases line up with TRBD2. The V gene end was trimmed by 1 base and the J gene end by 6 bases; junction bases not matched to a gene: 12. This CDR3 spans 17 amino acids. The germline gives CDR1 DFQATT, CDR2 SNEGSKA (reference sequence). CDR3 loop: CSARGGTGTSGVDTQYF. The CDR3 nucleotides read TGCAGTGCTAGAGGGGGTACCGGGACTAGCGGTGTTGATACGCAGTATTTT.

This clonotype showed up many times. The chain combines TRBV4-3 with TRBJ1-2, with D possibly matching TRBD1 (6 bases). The length of the CDR3 is 16 residues. CDR1 and CDR2 from the germline V gene are LGHNA and YSLEER. Trimming took off 0 bases at V and 4 bases at J, with 15 bases between the two ends. CDR3 nucleotides: TGCGCCAGCAGCCAAGATCTGTGGGCAGGGGTCTATGGCTACACCTTC. Translated, it gives CASSQDLWAGVYGYTF.

This clonotype was observed many times. This chain uses TRBV6-1 with TRBJ2-7; D might be TRBD1 (6 bases). CDR3 length: 14 amino acids. CDR1 and CDR2 from the germline V gene are MNHNS and SASEGT. Trimming took 6 bases from V and 7 from J, leaving 19 bases between them. CDR3 region: CASSPLTGTLEQYF. In DNA form, the CDR3 reads TGTGCCAGCAGCCCCCTTACCGGGACACTTGAGCAGTACTTC.

This clonotype was recorded many times. V is TRBV9 and J is TRBJ2-3, with D possibly being TRBD2 (6 bases). Germline-derived CDR1 and CDR2 are SGDLS and YYNGEE. Deletions cut 0 bases from V and 7 bases from J, with 9 bases between. This CDR3 has 13 residues. The CDR3 reads CASSVETSYTQYF. Here the CDR3 DNA reads TGTGCCAGCAGCGTAGAAACTAGCTATACGCAGTATTTT.

This clonotype was picked up many times. The J gene is TRBJ1-4, the V gene TRBV11-2, with a tentative D call TRBD1 (5 bases). From germline, CDR1 is SGHAT and CDR2 FQNNGV. This CDR3 is 14 amino acids long. Trimming removed 5 bases at V and 4 bases at J, with 11 bases between. The CDR3 nucleotides are TGTGCCAGCAGCCTGGGACGGTTTAATGAAAAACTGTTTTTT. Its protein product is CASSLGRFNEKLFF. Drawing the rest from reference TRBV11-2 and TRBJ1-4, the complete variable domain is EAGVAQSPRYKIIEKRQSVAFWCNPISGHATLYWYQQILGQGPKLLIQFQNNGVVDDSQLPKDRFSAERLKGVDSTLKIQPAKLEDSAVYLCASSLGRFNEKLFFGSGTQLSVL.

Ten or more counts support this clonotype. The V gene is TRBV20-1, the J gene TRBJ1-2; the D is unclear. V was trimmed by 0 bases and J by 2 bases, leaving 13 bases between them. Germline V lookup: CDR1 DFQATT, CDR2 SNEGSKA (reference sequence). This CDR3 is built from 15 residues. The CDR3 spells CSARDRGSINYGYTF. In nucleotides, the CDR3 is TGCAGTGCTAGAGATCGGGGATCTATAAACTATGGCTACACCTTC.

This clonotype appeared many times. This rearrangement joins TRBV12-5 to TRBJ2-3, with 8 positions matching TRBD1. This CDR3 has 15 residues. Germline CDR1 and CDR2: LGHNT and FRNRAP. The V and J ends lost 4 bases and 2 bases, in that order; junction bases with no gene match: 5. In nucleotides, the CDR3 is TGTGCTAGTGGTTCGATGGGACAGGTCACAGATACGCAGTATTTT. Residues: CASGSMGQVTDTQYF.

V is TRBV27 and J is TRBJ2-1; unclear D gene. The CDR3 runs to 12 residues. Germline lookup yields CDR1 MNHEY and CDR2 SMNVEV (reference sequence). Trimming shortened V by 3 bases and J by 6 bases, and 6 bases separated the two germline ends. The CDR3 DNA reads TGTGCCAGCAGTTTTGCAGGCAATGAGCAGTTCTTC. It encodes CASSFAGNEQFF.

The chain links TRBV3-1 to TRBJ2-3; 7 nucleotides line up with TRBD1. This CDR3 contains 18 residues. Germline CDR1 reads LGHDT; CDR2 reads YNNKEL (reference sequence). The J segment lost 3 bases and the V segment lost 4 bases, leaving 16 bases of the junction unmatched. The CDR3 loop reads CASSLVGGRQGKTDTQYF. The CDR3 bases are TGTGCCAGCAGCCTAGTAGGGGGCCGACAGGGTAAAACAGATACGCAGTATTTT.

This clonotype was counted ten times or more. The J gene is TRBJ2-2, the V gene TRBV20-1; 8 nucleotides align to TRBD2. CDR3 length: 15 residues. CDR1 is DFQATT and CDR2 is SNEGSKA in the germline V gene (reference sequence). V shed 5 bases, J shed 5 bases, and the junction held 10 bases outside the gene matches. The CDR3 spells CSAFQREKLTGELFF. The CDR3 DNA is TGCAGTGCTTTCCAGCGGGAGAAGCTGACCGGGGAGCTGTTTTTT.

This clonotype appeared many times. The rearrangement links TRBV7-9 to TRBJ1-6; no reliable D call. There are 14 residues in the CDR3. Per the germline V gene, CDR1 is SEHNR and CDR2 is FQNEAQ (reference sequence). Between the trimmed V and J ends, which lost 0 bases and 10 bases, there was a span of 10 bases. CDR3 protein: CASSLAASSSPLHF. DNA for the CDR3: TGTGCCAGCAGCTTAGCGGCATCGAGCTCACCCCTCCACTTT.

A note on this clonotype: Germline and junction disagree at one end, which may indicate a read error. V usage is TRBV10-3 and J usage is TRBJ2-3; 8 bases align to TRBD2. The germline gives CDR1 ENHRY, CDR2 SYGVKD. The CDR3 is 19 amino acids. CDR3 residues: CAFSSVGGGGPLSTDTQYF. CDR3 nucleotide sequence: TGTGCCTTCAGTTCGGTCGGGGGGGGAGGGCCCCTTAGCACAGATACGCAGTATTTT.